This TCR beta chain was profiled in a study of CD8 T cells in ankylosing spondylitis. In germline, CDR1 is KGHSH, CDR2 LQKENI. This CDR3 is built from 17 residues. The ends lost 5 bases at V and 0 bases at J; junction bases unmatched: 8. TCRdb used MiXCR to reprocess the 5' RACE reads, holding one entry per CDR3 protein. This sample has about 240,000 distinct CDR3 sequences, with around 25% found just once. This clonotype was sampled from a male donor with ankylosing spondylitis or in good health (not recorded which). The sample taken for sequencing was blood, either unsorted or a sorted T cell fraction (not recorded which). V is TRBV18 and J is TRBJ2-2, with 8 bases aligning to TRBD2. CDR3 nucleotides: TGTGCCAGCTCATCCATAGGACTAGCCTCGAACACCGGGGAGCTGTTTTTT. Its translation is CASSSIGLASNTGELFF.